This T cell receptor beta chain appears in the sequencing data of a study of cytomegalovirus exposure and HLA in healthy donors. Study-level results: A later analysis showed that HLA-associated TCR beta chains had undergone more clonal expansion than equally common others.

V trimming: 7 bases; J trimming: 6 bases; junction bases outside the gene matches: 10. Germline-derived CDR1 and CDR2 are SGHRS and YFSETQ. This CDR3 spans 13 amino acids. PCR involved 60 Vbeta and 13 Jbeta primers. TCRdb keeps only in-frame clones here, not all; method: immunoSEQ multiplex PCR. The sample shows more than 70,000 clones, 75% to 85% of them seen only once. On this clone itself: Its antigen remains unknown.

The TCR comes from a man in his fifties in good health and CMV-seropositive. The rearrangement links TRBV5-1 to TRBJ2-7, with 7 bases lining up with TRBD2. Sequences were obtained from PBMCs. CDR3 DNA sequence: TGCGCCAGCTACGACGGGGGAGGGTCCGAGCAGTACTTC. Translation: CASYDGGGSEQYF.